This entry is about one T cell receptor (beta chain). What it binds is not known. V was trimmed by 5 bases and J by 1 base, leaving 8 bases between them. From germline, CDR1 is SGHTA and CDR2 FQGTGA. The CDR3 is made up of 13 amino acids. The data belong to a study of T cell responses to AZD1222 COVID-19 vaccine. On the study more broadly: Second doses that came at about 4 or about 12 weeks were put together. General observations from the study: Only a handful of AZD1222 recipients tested seropositive at baseline. Spike-specific TCR breadth and depth both grew after two AZD1222 doses. Spike-spanning, vaccine-associated CD4 TCRs were dominant at 160-218 and 743-854.

Clones were sequenced by immunoSEQ multiplex PCR, and TCRdb holds only the in-frame ones, with some missing. The repertoire consists of roughly 75,000 clones, with 84% occurring once and the leading ten covering about 10%. The genes are TRBV7-3 and TRBJ1-1, with D perhaps matching TRBD1 (6 bases). This receptor was obtained from an adult in good health. Sequencing used peripheral blood, obtained on day 0 of AZD1222 vaccination. This CDR3 reads CASSTQGNTEAFF. The CDR3 DNA sequence: TGTGCCAGCAGCACACAGGGGAACACTGAAGCTTTCTTT.